The rows below give T cell receptor beta chains drawn from one sample of a study of cytomegalovirus exposure and HLA in healthy donors. Profiling relied on immunoSEQ multiplex PCR, and the TCRdb table lists in-frame clones only, not all of them. The sample gives roughly 150,000 clones, over 80% of which show up once; roughly 1.4% is in the top ten. Source material: PBMCs. Receptor source: a woman between 18 and 30 years old in good health and CMV-seronegative. The conserved cysteine and the conserved F or W are not part of the CDR3 here. Clone size appears in some rows only: once, few, many, or a class for an expanded clone.

>once|TRBV7-7|TRBJ2-1
ASSPGLAGGLNEQF
>-|TRBV4-1|TRBJ1-2
ASSQEGGIGNYGYT
>-|TRBV19|TRBJ2-1
ASSIDPAGGYNEQF
>-|TRBV15|TRBJ2-7
ATSRLRGLSEQY
>-|TRBV28|TRBJ2-3
ASSALGQPYTDTQY
>-|TRBV4-2|TRBJ1-3
ASSQARDRGTGNTIY
>-|TRBV2|TRBJ2-1
ASSEASGGTYNEQF
>-|TRBV4-1|TRBJ2-5
ASSPSPGGGQETQY
>-|TRBV11-2|TRBJ2-5
ASSPGVRGTQY
>-|TRBV19|TRBJ2-2
ASSTTTGELF